Below are 5 T cell receptor beta chains sequenced from a single sample in a study of T cells in localized non-small cell lung cancer. Assay: immunoSEQ multiplex PCR; the TCRdb copy retains only in-frame clones and omits some. The table has about 35,000 clones, roughly nine tenths seen once. This material consisted of peripheral blood, taken before any cancer treatment. The receptors come from a man between 40 and 70 years old with stage I lung adenocarcinoma.

The chain recombines TRBV21-1 with TRBJ2-7. TRBV21-1 is a recognized pseudogene. This CDR3 region has 14 residues. Written as DNA, the CDR3 is TGTGCCAGCAGCAATGAAGGGAAGGGCTACGAGCAGTACTTC. Translated: CASSNEGKGYEQYF.

Concerning this clone itself: The sample contains more than one DNA sequence encoding this CDR3. This rearrangement joins TRBV5-1 to TRBJ2-7; TRBD2 might be the D (6 bases). Per germline, CDR1 SGHRS and CDR2 YFSETQ. V was trimmed by 0 bases and J by 6 bases, leaving 7 bases between them. The CDR3 runs 12 residues. CDR3 amino acids: CASSLGGGEQYF. The CDR3 DNA reads TGCGCCAGCAGCTTGGGGGGAGGCGAGCAGTACTTC.

The chain carries TRBV6-1 and TRBJ1-1; 7 bases line up with TRBD1. Trimming took 5 bases from V and 7 from J; bases not matched to a gene: 7. In germline, CDR1 is MNHNS, CDR2 SASEGT. The CDR3 contains 13 residues. The CDR3 sequence is CASSPETGFEAFF. CDR3 nucleotide sequence: TGTGCCAGCAGTCCGGAGACAGGGTTTGAAGCTTTCTTT.

This clone has just one count. This chain connects TRBV5-5 to TRBJ2-7, with D possibly being TRBD2 (5 bases). The CDR3 is 13 amino acids. Trimming cost V 4 bases and J 2 bases, with 10 bases left between them. Germline assignment: CDR1 SGHKS and CDR2 YYEKEE (reference sequence). CDR3 loop: CASSRTSTYEQYF. CDR3 DNA sequence: TGTGCCAGCAGCCGGACTTCGACCTACGAGCAGTACTTC. The full variable domain, its missing parts supplied by reference TRBV5-5 and TRBJ2-7, is DAGVTQSPTHLIKTRGQQVTLRCSPISGHKSVSWYQQVLGQGPQFIFQYYEKEERGRGNFPDRFSARQFPNYSSELNVNALLLGDSALYLCASSRTSTYEQYFGPGTRLTVT.

The J gene is TRBJ2-3, the V gene TRBV30; maybe TRBD1 (6 bases). Germline lookup yields CDR1 GTSNPN and CDR2 SVGIG (reference sequence). V lost 2 bases and J 2 bases, leaving 14 bases between the germline ends. The CDR3 extends over 15 amino acids. CDR3 DNA sequence: TGTGCCTGGAGTCTATACAGGGAAATCACAGATACGCAGTATTTT. It translates to CAWSLYREITDTQYF.